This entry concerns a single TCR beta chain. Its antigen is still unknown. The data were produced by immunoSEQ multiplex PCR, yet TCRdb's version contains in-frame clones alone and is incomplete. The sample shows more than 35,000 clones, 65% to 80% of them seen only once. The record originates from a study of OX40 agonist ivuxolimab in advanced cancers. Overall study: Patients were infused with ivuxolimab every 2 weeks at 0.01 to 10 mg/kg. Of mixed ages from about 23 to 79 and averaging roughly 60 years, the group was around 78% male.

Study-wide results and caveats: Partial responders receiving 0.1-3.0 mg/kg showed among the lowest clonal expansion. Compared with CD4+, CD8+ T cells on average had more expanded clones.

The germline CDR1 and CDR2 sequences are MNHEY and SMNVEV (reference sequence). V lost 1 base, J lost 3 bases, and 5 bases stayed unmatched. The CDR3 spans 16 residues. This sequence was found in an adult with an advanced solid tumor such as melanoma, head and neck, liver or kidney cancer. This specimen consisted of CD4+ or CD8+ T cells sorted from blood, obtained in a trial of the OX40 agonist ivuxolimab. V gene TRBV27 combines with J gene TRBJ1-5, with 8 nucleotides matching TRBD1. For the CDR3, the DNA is TGTGCCAGCAGTTTATGGCCAGGGGGCCTCAATCAGCCCCAGCATTTT. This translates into CASSLWPGGLNQPQHF.